This is a list of T cell receptor beta chains from one sample in a study of patients and donors after allogeneic stem cell transplantation. TCRdb independently ran MiXCR on the RT-PCR reads; one entry per CDR3 protein. This table has about 960,000 distinct CDR3 sequences, roughly 17% appearing once. Sequences were obtained from blood, either unsorted or a sorted T cell fraction (not recorded which). These receptors all stem from a human donor who was either an allogeneic HSCT recipient or a stem cell or donor lymphocyte infusion donor (not recorded which). It is not recorded whose cells these are; they may come from a transplant donor. Each CDR3 is given with its conserved first and last residue. A D gene is named only where the DNA matches it firmly. Only some rows state a clone size, as once, few, many or a class for expanded clones.

abundance	d_gene	v_gene	j_gene	len	CDR3aa	CDR3nt
few	TRBD2	TRBV20-1	TRBJ2-1	16	CSARPLAESSYNEQFF	TGCAGTGCTAGACCACTAGCGGAGAGCTCCTACAATGAGCAGTTCTTC
.	.	TRBV2	TRBJ1-2	12	CASSGPGGGYTF	TGTGCCAGCAGTGGTCCCGGGGGCGGCTACACCTTC
.	.	TRBV2	TRBJ2-2	13	CASTPVVTGELFF	TGTGCCAGCACCCCCGTGGTGACCGGGGAGCTGTTTTTT
.	TRBD2	TRBV12-3/TRBV12-4	TRBJ2-5	13	CASTSGTKETQYF	TGTGCCAGCACATCGGGGACTAAAGAGACCCAGTACTTC
many	.	TRBV28	TRBJ2-7	12	CASTTGNYEQYF	TGTGCCAGCACCACAGGGAACTACGAGCAGTACTTC
.	TRBD1	TRBV29-1	TRBJ1-2	13	CSVDDRVNYGYTF	TGCAGCGTTGATGACAGGGTGAACTATGGCTACACCTTC
.	.	TRBV12-3/TRBV12-4	TRBJ1-1	15	CASHSKGRVNTEAFF	TGTGCCAGCCACTCGAAGGGCAGGGTGAACACTGAAGCTTTCTTT
.	.	TRBV4-3	TRBJ2-3	17	CASSQERLWSKPDTQYF	TGCGCCAGCAGCCAAGAAAGGTTATGGTCAAAACCGGATACGCAGTATTTT
few	.	TRBV4-3	TRBJ2-7	15	CASSQEVGRGHEQYF	TGCGCCAGCAGCCAAGAAGTCGGCAGGGGACACGAGCAGTACTTC
few	.	TRBV12-3/TRBV12-4	TRBJ2-1	15	CASSLMGGVDNEQFF	TGTGCCAGCAGTTTAATGGGGGGTGTTGACAATGAGCAGTTCTTC
many	.	TRBV24-1	TRBJ2-2	13	CATSDRVPGELFF	TGTGCCACCAGTGATCGGGTCCCCGGGGAGCTGTTTTTT
few	TRBD2	TRBV27	TRBJ2-1	12	CASSFREGRQFF	TGTGCCAGCAGTTTCCGGGAGGGCCGGCAGTTCTTC
many	TRBD1	TRBV12-3/TRBV12-4	TRBJ1-1	13	CASSPDRATEAFF	TGTGCCAGCAGCCCCGACAGGGCCACTGAAGCTTTCTTT
few	.	TRBV6-5	TRBJ2-2	14	CASSYQSYTGELFF	TGTGCCAGCAGTTACCAGAGCTACACCGGGGAGCTGTTTTTT
many	.	TRBV27	TRBJ1-2	14	CASNSREGDFGYTF	TGTGCCAGCAATTCCCGTGAAGGGGATTTTGGCTACACCTTC
.	.	TRBV19	TRBJ1-1	17	CASSPKAGRGMNTEAFF	TGTGCCAGTAGTCCGAAGGCCGGGCGGGGAATGAACACTGAAGCTTTCTTT
few	TRBD2	TRBV11-2	TRBJ2-5	17	CASSLGASGGARETQYF	TGTGCCAGCAGCTTAGGAGCTAGCGGGGGGGCCCGGGAGACCCAGTACTTC
.	.	TRBV5-5	TRBJ1-2	14	CASSRLEINYGYTF	TGTGCCAGCAGCCGACTCGAGATAAACTATGGCTACACCTTC
.	TRBD2	TRBV7-9	TRBJ2-3	17	CASSPPPTSVSTDTQYF	TGTGCCAGCAGCCCCCCCCCGACTAGCGTTAGCACAGATACGCAGTATTTT
.	.	TRBV2	TRBJ1-1	12	CASSESGLLAFF	TGTGCCAGCAGTGAATCGGGCCTTCTGGCTTTCTTT
few	.	TRBV29-1	TRBJ1-1	11	CSVGETGEAFF	TGCAGCGTTGGTGAGACCGGTGAAGCTTTCTTT
few	TRBD2	TRBV5-1	TRBJ2-1	13	CASALAGIDEQFF	TGCGCCAGCGCGCTAGCGGGAATCGATGAGCAGTTCTTC
few	TRBD2	TRBV12-3/TRBV12-4	TRBJ2-1	17	CASRRLAGGPTGNEQFF	TGTGCCAGCAGACGACTAGCGGGGGGACCCACGGGAAATGAGCAGTTCTTC
.	.	TRBV6-1	TRBJ2-6	14	CASKEASGANVLTF	TGTGCCAGCAAGGAAGCGTCTGGGGCCAACGTCCTGACTTTC
.	.	TRBV7-9	TRBJ1-1	17	CASSVPRGRKGDTEAFF	TGTGCCAGCAGCGTCCCGCGGGGTCGGAAAGGGGACACTGAAGCTTTCTTT
many	.	TRBV5-1	TRBJ1-2	12	CASSWAGDGYTF	TGCGCCAGCAGCTGGGCAGGGGATGGCTACACCTTC
.	TRBD2	TRBV5-1	TRBJ2-1	17	CASSLEGLAGAANEQFF	TGCGCCAGCAGCTTGGAGGGACTAGCGGGAGCGGCCAATGAGCAGTTCTTC
few	TRBD2	TRBV7-2	TRBJ2-1	15	CASSKYTSGVGGQFF	TGTGCCAGCAGCAAATACACTAGCGGGGTTGGGGGGCAGTTCTTC
few	.	TRBV6-5	TRBJ2-7	15	CASSYSRDTTYEQYF	TGTGCCAGCAGTTACTCGAGGGATACGACCTACGAGCAGTACTTC
.	.	TRBV5-6	TRBJ1-1	14	CASRTPGAGPEAFF	TGTGCCAGCAGAACCCCCGGGGCCGGCCCCGAAGCTTTCTTT
few	.	TRBV6-5	TRBJ1-6	19	CASSYSVSGSSSYNSPLHF	TGTGCCAGCAGTTACTCAGTGTCCGGGTCGAGCTCCTATAATTCACCCCTCCACTTT
.	.	TRBV4-3	TRBJ2-5	18	CASSQDLQGGFYQETQYF	TGCGCCAGCAGCCAAGATCTACAGGGGGGGTTTTACCAAGAGACCCAGTACTTC
.	.	TRBV20-1	TRBJ2-4	14	CSLAEVSKEDIQYF	TGCAGCCTCGCGGAGGTGTCCAAAGAGGACATTCAGTACTTC
.	TRBD1	TRBV9	TRBJ2-7	16	CASSVEIGTAPYEQYF	TGTGCCAGCAGCGTAGAGATCGGGACAGCTCCTTACGAGCAGTACTTC
.	TRBD2	TRBV12-3/TRBV12-4	TRBJ2-1	15	CASSRAGGTYNEQFF	TGTGCCAGCAGCCGAGCGGGAGGGACCTACAATGAGCAGTTCTTC
.	TRBD2	TRBV11-1	TRBJ2-5	19	CASSSDGTSGGRYQETQYF	TGTGCCAGCAGCTCGGACGGGACTAGCGGGGGACGGTACCAAGAGACCCAGTACTTC
.	TRBD2	TRBV27	TRBJ2-2	16	CASSLRASGIGGELFF	TGTGCCAGCAGTTTAAGGGCTAGCGGGATCGGCGGGGAGCTGTTTTTT
few	.	TRBV7-2	TRBJ2-1	16	CASSLDTGTKYNEQFF	TGTGCCAGCAGCTTAGATACGGGGACGAAGTACAATGAGCAGTTCTTC
.	.	TRBV20-1	TRBJ2-5	13	CSASRGAGETQYF	TGCAGTGCTAGCCGGGGGGCGGGAGAGACCCAGTACTTC
.	TRBD1	TRBV5-1	TRBJ1-1	16	CASSLVYRGGNTEAFF	TGCGCCAGCAGCTTGGTCTACAGGGGAGGGAACACTGAAGCTTTCTTT
once	TRBD2	TRBV20-1	TRBJ2-3	17	CSARLAGGTPSTDTQYF	TGCAGTGCTCGACTAGCGGGGGGGACTCCTAGCACAGATACGCAGTATTTT
few	TRBD1	TRBV28	TRBJ2-7	14	CAIAPGTGNYEQYF	TGTGCGATCGCGCCTGGGACAGGGAACTACGAGCAGTACTTC
.	.	TRBV4-1	TRBJ2-3	14	CASSRGEGTDTQYF	TGCGCCAGCAGCCGGGGTGAGGGGACAGATACGCAGTATTTT
.	TRBD1	TRBV4-1	TRBJ1-3	17	CASSQAGRDRGGNTIYF	TGCGCCAGCAGCCAAGCGGGCCGGGACAGGGGGGGGAACACCATATATTTT
many	.	TRBV12-3/TRBV12-4	TRBJ2-1	16	CASSARDTRLYNEQFF	TGTGCCAGCAGTGCCAGGGACACCCGCTTATACAATGAGCAGTTCTTC
.	.	TRBV5-1	TRBJ1-5	16	CASSLRHSKGNQPQHF	TGCGCCAGCAGCTTGCGGCACTCCAAGGGCAATCAGCCCCAGCATTTT
few	TRBD1	TRBV20-1	TRBJ1-1	13	CSADRGVGTEAFF	TGCAGTGCTGACAGGGGCGTTGGCACTGAAGCTTTCTTT
.	.	TRBV27	TRBJ1-5	13	CASSWRPNQPQHF	TGTGCCAGCAGTTGGAGACCCAATCAGCCCCAGCATTTT
few	.	TRBV20-1	TRBJ2-1	17	CSAARRRDPSSYNEQFF	TGCAGTGCTGCCCGTCGGCGGGACCCGAGCTCCTACAATGAGCAGTTCTTC
few	.	TRBV20-1	TRBJ2-1	14	CSARAPKGYNEQFF	TGCAGTGCTAGAGCCCCCAAAGGCTACAATGAGCAGTTCTTC
many	.	TRBV12-3/TRBV12-4	TRBJ2-1	13	CASSFGRDNEQFF	TGTGCCAGCAGTTTTGGACGAGACAATGAGCAGTTCTTC
few	.	TRBV4-2	TRBJ2-5	14	CASSQPPGLETQYF	TGTGCCAGCAGCCAACCCCCCGGCTTGGAGACCCAGTACTTC